Given below is one T cell receptor beta chain in context. The source of the sample is a study of control samples from healthy donors and cancer patients. TCRdb keeps only in-frame clones here, not all; method: immunoSEQ multiplex PCR. The data contain about 130,000 clones, around 90% of them seen just once; the ten biggest clones take up 2.5% to 3%. V was clipped by 5 bases and J by 8 bases; unmatched bases: 11. The germline CDR1 and CDR2 sequences are MNHEY and SVGAGI. This CDR3 region has 15 residues. Sequenced sample: blood. The chain recombines TRBV6-5 with TRBJ2-1; TRBD2 aligns across 8 bases. The TCR comes from a man aged 35-49 years in good health. CDR3 DNA: TGTGCCAGCAGTAACCCCGGGACTAGTGTCTATGAGCAGTTCTTC. Amino acids: CASSNPGTSVYEQFF.